This is a list of T cell receptor beta chains from one sample in a study of shared clonotypes between healthy human individuals. The data were produced by immunoSEQ multiplex PCR, yet TCRdb's version contains in-frame clones alone and is incomplete. The sample yields 2 million to 3 million clones, 80% to 95% seen once. Material: naive CD4+ T cells from PBMCs. Receptors originate from a man between 18 and 35 years old in good health. Some clones in this sample may be carry-over from other donors' samples. Each CDR3 is given with its conserved first and last residue. The order of the fields is J gene, D gene, clone size, V gene, CDR3 protein, CDR3 DNA. D genes are given only for firm matches. The size of a clone is reported for some rows only, either as once, few or many, or as a class for expanded clones.

TRBJ2-1 TRBD2 - TRBV5-4 CASSFSGRGSRGEQFF TGTGCCAGCAGCTTCTCCGGGAGGGGATCTCGAGGTGAGCAGTTCTTC
TRBJ1-1 - - TRBV30 CAWTSLATAPTEAFF TGTGCCTGGACGAGCTTGGCCACAGCCCCAACTGAAGCTTTCTTT
TRBJ2-2 - - TRBV7-9 CASSLDWGRRDTGELFF TGTGCCAGCAGCTTAGATTGGGGGCGGCGGGACACCGGGGAGCTGTTTTTT
TRBJ2-1 - - TRBV19 CASTVPTGSFSTEQFF TGTGCCAGTACGGTCCCGACCGGGAGTTTCTCCACTGAGCAGTTCTTC
TRBJ1-2 - once TRBV5-4 CASSHKAPGNRGGYTF TGTGCCAGCAGCCACAAGGCCCCGGGGAACCGGGGTGGCTACACCTTC
TRBJ1-4 - - TRBV5-3 CARSLRSREEKLFF TGTGCCAGAAGCTTGCGGAGCCGAGAGGAAAAACTGTTTTTT
TRBJ1-2 TRBD1 few TRBV7-3 CASSPGQGWFDGYTF TGTGCCAGCAGCCCGGGACAGGGGTGGTTTGATGGCTACACCTTC
TRBJ2-7 - - TRBV6-5 CASKSADPSYEQYF TGTGCCAGCAAGAGTGCGGACCCATCCTACGAGCAGTACTTC
TRBJ2-3 - - TRBV5-6 CASSLITPDTQYF TGTGCCAGCAGCTTAATCACGCCAGATACGCAGTATTTT
TRBJ1-1 - - TRBV19 CASSIERGNTEAFF TGTGCCAGTAGTATAGAAAGGGGCAACACTGAAGCTTTCTTT
TRBJ1-5 - - TRBV28 CASSFSGAVSNQPQHF TGTGCCAGCAGTTTTTCGGGGGCGGTCAGCAATCAGCCCCAGCATTTT
TRBJ2-1 - few TRBV6-5 CASSAGRNEQFF TGTGCCAGCTCGGCGGGAAGGAATGAGCAGTTCTTC
TRBJ1-1 - - TRBV19 CASSIGYGGAAFF TGTGCCAGTAGTATCGGGTACGGGGGCGCGGCTTTCTTT
TRBJ2-3 TRBD1 - TRBV9 CASSVAAGGAGADTQYF TGTGCCAGCAGCGTAGCTGCAGGGGGCGCCGGCGCAGATACGCAGTATTTT
TRBJ2-7 - - TRBV15 CATSRGVDYEQYF TGTGCCACCAGCCGGGGAGTGGACTACGAGCAGTACTTC
TRBJ2-7 TRBD1 - TRBV5-1 CASSLGQEKRYF TGCGCCAGCAGCCTCGGACAGGAGAAGAGGTACTTC
TRBJ2-3 - - TRBV27 CASWKVRGGADTQYF TGTGCCAGCTGGAAGGTCAGGGGTGGGGCGGATACGCAGTATTTT
TRBJ2-5 TRBD2 - TRBV11-2 CASSLDLTRTSGHQETQYF TGTGCCAGCAGCTTAGATCTTACCCGGACTAGCGGGCATCAAGAGACCCAGTACTTC
TRBJ2-3 TRBD1 - TRBV9 CASSQTWDRASTDTQYF TGTGCCAGCAGCCAAACTTGGGACAGAGCTAGCACAGATACGCAGTATTTT
TRBJ2-1 - - TRBV6-5 CASRLRPTYNEQFF TGTGCCAGCAGATTACGGCCCACGTACAATGAGCAGTTCTTC
TRBJ2-3 - - TRBV29-1 CSVIRGSTDTQYF TGCAGCGTTATTCGGGGTAGCACAGATACGCAGTATTTT
TRBJ2-1 TRBD1 - TRBV6-1 CASSRDSPYNEQFF TGTGCCAGCAGCCGGGACAGCCCCTACAATGAGCAGTTCTTC
TRBJ1-3 - - TRBV2 CASRTGSGRNTIYF TGTGCCAGCAGAACGGGATCGGGCAGAAACACCATATATTTT
TRBJ1-3 - - TRBV7-9 CASSFPPGGSGNTIYF TGTGCCAGCAGCTTCCCACCAGGTGGTAGTGGAAACACCATATATTTT
TRBJ1-3 TRBD1 - TRBV5-4 CASSEGDSRSGNTIYF TGTGCCAGCAGCGAAGGGGACAGCCGCTCTGGAAACACCATATATTTT
TRBJ2-2 TRBD1 - TRBV5-1 CASSLSAGGTGELFF TGCGCCAGCAGCTTGTCGGCAGGGGGTACCGGGGAGCTGTTTTTT
TRBJ2-2 - - TRBV13 CASSLVPGSNTGELFF TGTGCCAGCAGCTTAGTCCCGGGCTCAAACACCGGGGAGCTGTTTTTT